The clone carrying this T cell receptor beta chain was observed once. The antigen is unknown. Assay: immunoSEQ multiplex PCR; the TCRdb copy retains only in-frame clones and omits some. The repertoire holds about 150,000 clones, over 85% seen once, with approximately 5% in the top ten. This entry is derived from a study of T cell responses to AZD1222 COVID-19 vaccine. The germline V and J ends were trimmed by 3 bases and 4 bases, with 7 bases remaining between them. CDR3 length equals 13 residues. Germline CDR1 SNHLY, CDR2 FYNNEI. General observations from the study: Baseline testing showed seropositivity in only a handful of AZD1222 recipients. Clonal diversity was possibly underestimated, and white British individuals and females predominated among donors. There were repertoire samples only from the period after the peak T cell response. Targets within unmutated variant regions were reportedly found for nearly half of spike-specific TCRs.

The source of this sequence is an adult in good health. The sample here was peripheral blood, taken on day 0 of AZD1222 vaccination. This chain uses TRBV2 with TRBJ2-1; TRBD1 might be the D (6 bases). The CDR3 here is CASSDRGYNEQFF. CDR3 DNA: TGTGCCAGCAGTGACAGGGGTTACAATGAGCAGTTCTTC.